The source of this T cell receptor (beta chain) is a study of blood T cell repertoires in COVID-19. The germline V gene encodes CDR1 MNHNS and CDR2 SASEGT. The CDR3 loop spans 17 amino acids. J gave up 9 bases and V 3 bases, and 8 bases lay outside the gene matches. TCRdb's table, derived via immunoSEQ multiplex PCR, lists solely in-frame clones and lacks some. Of 40,000 or so clones listed, roughly four fifths were seen once; the top ten hold more than 20%. The J gene is TRBJ2-2, the V gene TRBV6-1; TRBD2 aligns across 15 bases. The receptor's source is a human donor with acute or convalescent COVID-19. The donor label of this sample is uncertain. Sequencing was carried out using peripheral blood. The CDR3 DNA reads as TGTGCCAGCAGTGAGGGACTAGCGGGAGGCCCCACGAGGGAGCTGTTTTTT. This encodes CASSEGLAGGPTRELFF.